This entry features one T cell receptor (beta chain) sequence. The antigen remains unidentified. These data are taken from a study of CXCR3-negative and CXCR3-positive naive CD8 T cells. Via 5' RACE with UMI labels, TRB cDNA libraries were prepared. One entry per CDR3 protein, without DNA, is what TCRdb gives after re-calling the 5' RACE reads. This repertoire includes about 50,000 distinct CDR3 sequences. Per germline, CDR1 SGHTA and CDR2 FQGTGA. The CDR3 extends over 12 amino acids. Whole-study findings and limits: CXCR3 expression partially decreased after cryopreservation; most assays used fresh PBMCs. Whereas both naive subsets had comparably high diversity, memory CD8+ cells had much lower diversity. Comparison of naive cells showed more hydrophobic TRB CDR3s in CXCR3-positive than in CXCR3-negative naive cells.

Triplicate sorts, fewer than 350,000 cells apiece, were made for each CD8+ T cell subset. The TCR sequence derives from a human donor in good health. Some clones in this sample may be carry-over from other donors' samples. The V call is TRBV7-3, the J call TRBJ2-1. Sequenced sample: naive CXCR3+ CD8+ T cells from blood. The subset was: CD45RO-CCR7+CD27+CD95- naive CD8+ T cells expressing CXCR3 (TNR3+). This chain's CDR3 is CASSHTGDEQFF.